What follows are 21 T cell receptor beta chains derived from one specimen sequenced in a study of T-cell reconstitution after alpha-beta-depleted transplantation in children. TCRbeta library preparation incorporated unique molecular identifiers. MiXCR, applied by TCRdb to the PCR reads, yields one record per CDR3 protein. The sample lists about 590,000 distinct CDR3 sequences; 10% to 15% were seen once. The source material was PBMCs, mostly from graft donor cells, sampled 360 days after TCRalphabeta/CD19-depleted stem cell transplant. The receptors come from a male patient aged 5 to 17 who had a stem cell transplant for acute myeloid leukemia, so the T cells may come from the graft donor.

This clonotype has ten or more counts. The rearrangement uses TRBV12-3 or TRBV12-4 and TRBJ2-1; 11 bases align to TRBD2. The CDR3 spans 16 residues. The trim removed 5 bases at V and 5 bases at J, leaving 8 bases unmatched. CDR3 nucleotides: TGTGCCAGCAGTCCACCGGGACTAGCGGCAAACAATGAGCAGTTCTTC. Amino acid sequence: CASSPPGLAANNEQFF.

This clonotype was found a few times. This chain connects TRBV24-1 to TRBJ2-1, with D perhaps given as TRBD1 or TRBD2 (6 bases each). Germline CDR1 is KGHDR and CDR2 is SFDVKD. The CDR3 is 19 amino acids. Trimming cost V 0 bases and J 5 bases, with 22 bases left between them. The CDR3 reads CATSDLPRTEWGDHNEQFF. CDR3 coding DNA: TGTGCCACCAGTGATTTGCCCCGGACAGAATGGGGGGACCACAATGAGCAGTTCTTC.

This clonotype was seen at least ten times. This chain links TRBV28 with TRBJ2-3; 7 nucleotides align to TRBD1. The trim removed 3 bases at V and 0 bases at J, leaving 6 bases unmatched. Germline-derived CDR1 and CDR2 are MDHEN and SYDVKM. This CDR3 has 16 amino acids. The CDR3 nucleotides read TGTGCCAGCAGTTTGAGCCCGGGACAGAGCACAGATACGCAGTATTTT. Its protein product is CASSLSPGQSTDTQYF.

This clonotype was recorded at least ten times. J is TRBJ2-3 and V is TRBV4-3, with D perhaps TRBD2 (6 bases). The CDR3 is 17 residues long. Looked up from germline, CDR1 is LGHNA and CDR2 is YSLEER. V was shortened by 5 bases and J by 4 bases, with 22 bases between the two germline ends. DNA of the CDR3: TGCGCCAGCAGCAGAAGCCTGGGGGGAAGGTATTCAGATACGCAGTATTTT. Residues: CASSRSLGGRYSDTQYF.

This clonotype was found a few times. The genes are TRBV28 and TRBJ2-7, with 13 bases matching TRBD2. The CDR3 consists of 17 residues. Germline V CDR1 and CDR2: MDHEN, SYDVKM. V trimming: 0 bases; J trimming: 6 bases; junction bases outside the gene matches: 8. The CDR3 bases are TGTGCCAGCAGTTTATGGAAACTAGCGGGAGGGCCGAGCGAGCAGTACTTC. Protein product: CASSLWKLAGGPSEQYF.

The table lists this clonotype with many counts. V and J are TRBV3-1 and TRBJ2-1; D is ambiguous. There are 17 residues in the CDR3. The germline V gene encodes CDR1 LGHDT and CDR2 YNNKEL (reference sequence). V lost 0 bases and J lost 10, with 22 bases in between. CDR3 sequence: CASSQDAALRPMGEQFF. The CDR3 DNA reads TGTGCCAGCAGCCAAGATGCCGCACTCCGACCTATGGGGGAGCAGTTCTTC.

This clonotype was observed many times. This chain uses TRBV13 with TRBJ2-5, with 9 bases aligning to TRBD2. CDR3 length equals 17 residues. V lost 2 bases to trimming and J lost 6 bases; unmatched junction nucleotides: 13. CDR1 and CDR2 from the germline V gene are PRHDT and FYEKMQ (reference sequence). CDR3 residues: CASSLRGDLAGRKTQYF. DNA for the CDR3: TGTGCCAGCAGCTTACGGGGGGATCTAGCGGGACGAAAGACCCAGTACTTC.

This clonotype has just a few counts. The CDR3 loop is CASALGGLSTDTQYF. In nucleotides, the CDR3 is TGTGCTAGTGCCCTCGGCGGTCTTAGCACAGATACGCAGTATTTT. This chain joins TRBV12-5 and TRBJ2-3; D call uncertain. Trimming stripped 7 bases from V and 0 bases from J, with 14 bases between. The CDR3 spans 15 residues. Germline lookup yields CDR1 LGHNT and CDR2 FRNRAP.

This clonotype was seen ten or more times. This chain joins TRBV5-1 and TRBJ2-3; 14 bases align to TRBD2. The V gene end was trimmed by 2 bases and the J gene end by 1 base; junction bases not matched to a gene: 6. The V gene's germline CDR1 is SGHRS and CDR2 YFSETQ. The CDR3 is 18 amino acids. This CDR3 is CASSFGTSGRTGTDTQYF. CDR3 in DNA: TGCGCCAGCAGCTTCGGGACTAGCGGGAGAACGGGCACAGATACGCAGTATTTT.

V and J are TRBV5-1 and TRBJ1-3; 8 bases align to TRBD1. J lost 4 bases, V lost 4 bases, and 4 bases had no gene match. The CDR3 loop spans 14 amino acids. Germline-derived CDR1 and CDR2 are SGHRS and YFSETQ. CDR3 sequence reads: CASSLDRGGNTIYF. CDR3 nucleotide sequence: TGCGCCAGCAGCCTCGACAGGGGAGGAAACACCATATATTTT.

This clonotype was observed many times. The genes are TRBV3-1 and TRBJ2-3, with 9 nucleotides matching TRBD1. The junction had 9 bases not matched to a gene; V was cut back by 4 bases and J by 4 bases. The CDR3 extends over 16 amino acids. Germline V CDR1 and CDR2: LGHDT, YNNKEL (reference sequence). CDR3 nucleotide sequence: TGTGCCAGCAGCCCGTGGGACAGGGTGCGCGCAGATACGCAGTATTTT. It specifies CASSPWDRVRADTQYF.

This clonotype was recorded many times. The chain joins TRBV3-1 to TRBJ2-1; TRBD2 agrees at 7 bases. The V segment lost 0 bases and the J segment 8 bases; nucleotides outside the gene matches: 7. Germline CDR1 LGHDT, CDR2 YNNKEL (reference sequence). The CDR3 is 15 amino acids. CDR3 residues: CASSQDRTRGDEQFF. CDR3 DNA sequence: TGTGCCAGCAGCCAAGATCGGACCCGGGGGGATGAGCAGTTCTTC.

This clonotype turned up a few times. V usage is TRBV29-1 and J usage is TRBJ2-7; the match to TRBD1 covers 10 bases. V lost 6 bases, J lost 3 bases, and 5 bases stayed unmatched. Germline CDR1 SQVTM, CDR2 ANQGSEA. This CDR3 comprises 13 residues. This CDR3 is CSVRTGGNYEQYF. CDR3 nucleotides: TGCAGCGTGCGGACAGGGGGGAACTACGAGCAGTACTTC.

Remarks on this clonotype: A read error may account for a junction end that differs from germline. The rearrangement links TRBV24-1 to TRBJ2-3, with D maybe TRBD1 (5 bases). Germline loops: CDR1 KGHDR, CDR2 SFDVKD. This CDR3 has 11 residues. The CDR3 spells CATSDLARVSF. CDR3 coding DNA: TGTGCCACCAGTGATTTGGCCAGGGTATCTTTT.

This clonotype has more than one count but fewer than ten. The chain combines TRBV20-1 with TRBJ2-5; D is ambiguous. The CDR3 loop spans 12 amino acids. Germline values: CDR1 DFQATT, CDR2 SNEGSKA (reference sequence). Deletions cut 1 base from V and 5 bases from J, with 8 bases between. The CDR3 DNA is TGCAGTGCTAGAGTAGCTCGGGAGACCCAGTACTTC. This encodes CSARVARETQYF.

This clonotype came up many times. This chain connects TRBV5-1 to TRBJ2-4; possible D gene TRBD1, 5 bases. The germline V gene has CDR1 SGHRS and CDR2 YFSETQ. The CDR3 totals 12 residues. The V and J ends lost 4 bases and 14 bases respectively, with 16 bases between them. The CDR3 spells CASSTRQNWKYF. The CDR3 DNA is TGCGCCAGCAGCACCCGACAGAACTGGAAGTACTTC. Using reference TRBV5-1 and TRBJ2-4 for the parts outside the CDR3, the full variable domain is KAGVTQTPRYLIKTRGQQVTLSCSPISGHRSVSWYQQTPGQGLQFLFEYFSETQRNKGNFPGRFSGRQFSNSRSEMNVSTLELGDSALYLCASSTRQNWKYFGAGTRLSVL.

The rearrangement joins TRBV10-3 to TRBJ2-5, with a tentative D call TRBD2 (5 bases). With 6 bases removed from V and 1 base from J, the gap between germline ends came to 15 bases. Germline V gene sequence: CDR1 ENHRY, CDR2 SYGVKD. The CDR3 has 15 amino acids. The CDR3 sequence is CAIRDGIEGQETQYF. The CDR3 coding sequence is TGTGCCATCAGGGATGGTATAGAGGGCCAAGAGACCCAGTACTTC.

This clonotype came up many times. This chain links TRBV6-2 or TRBV6-3 with TRBJ2-1, with 8 nucleotides matching TRBD2. J lost 6 bases, V lost 2 bases, and 9 bases had no gene match. Germline loops: CDR1 MNHEY, CDR2 SVGEGT. This CDR3 is built from 16 residues. CDR3 region: CASSYGGSGKSNEQFF. The CDR3 DNA reads TGTGCCAGCAGTTACGGTGGTAGCGGGAAAAGCAATGAGCAGTTCTTC.

This clonotype was observed a handful of times. V and J are TRBV5-1 and TRBJ2-7; D perhaps matches TRBD2 (5 bases). With 5 bases removed from V and 2 bases from J, the gap between germline ends came to 17 bases. The CDR3 has 15 residues. Per germline, CDR1 SGHRS and CDR2 YFSETQ. The CDR3: CASRLEAAGPYEQYF. The CDR3, as DNA: TGCGCCAGCAGGCTTGAGGCCGCGGGCCCCTACGAGCAGTACTTC.

This clonotype appeared a few times. The chain has TRBV9 and TRBJ2-1, with TRBD2 matching over 11 bases. CDR3 length: 14 amino acids. From germline, CDR1 is SGDLS and CDR2 YYNGEE. Trimming removed 7 bases from V and 11 bases from J; junction bases left unmatched: 11. The CDR3 region is CASHPAGTSGKQFF. CDR3 bases: TGTGCCAGCCATCCAGCCGGGACTAGCGGTAAGCAGTTCTTC.

CDR3 nucleotides: TGTGCCAGCAGCCGACACGCGGGGACCACCTACAATGAGCAGTTCTTC. Amino acid sequence: CASSRHAGTTYNEQFF. This chain uses TRBV5-5 with TRBJ2-1; D might be TRBD2 (6 bases). V shed 4 bases and J shed 2 bases, with 16 bases lying between them. Germline CDR1 is SGHKS and CDR2 is YYEKEE (reference sequence). There are 16 residues in the CDR3.